Listed below are T cell receptor beta chains from one sample, sequenced in a study. TCRdb ran MiXCR on the 5' RACE reads and lists one entry per CDR3 protein. The data contain around 9,000 distinct CDR3 sequences, roughly 51% of them singletons. Source material: Tregs sorted from a lymph node. The receptors derive from a female donor with breast cancer. CDR3s include the opening cysteine and the closing phenylalanine or tryptophan. The D gene is left open where the match is weak. The size entry is marked missing in some rows and otherwise reads once, few, many or a size class.

j_gene,v_gene,abundance,d_gene,CDR3nt,CDR3aa
TRBJ2-1,TRBV12-3/TRBV12-4,.,.,TGTGCCAGCAGCCCAGGGGGGGGTGAGCAGTTCTTC,CASSPGGGEQFF
TRBJ2-7,TRBV7-6,few,TRBD2,TGTGCCAGCAGCTTAGGTAGCGGGAGTTACTACGAGCAGTACTTC,CASSLGSGSYYEQYF
TRBJ1-2,TRBV7-6,few,TRBD1,TGTGCCAGCAGCCCTAGACAGGGTTCTGGCTACACCTTC,CASSPRQGSGYTF
TRBJ1-1,TRBV20-1,few,TRBD1,TGCAGTGCTAAAGAACAGGGGGACACTGAAGCTTTCTTT,CSAKEQGDTEAFF
TRBJ1-1,TRBV12-5,.,TRBD1,TGTGCTAGTGGTTTGGTAGTTGACAGGGGGAACACTGAAGCTTTCTTT,CASGLVVDRGNTEAFF
TRBJ2-3,TRBV7-2,.,TRBD1,TGTGCCAGCAGCTCCCTGGCGCAGGGGGCGAGAGATACGCAGTATTTT,CASSSLAQGARDTQYF
TRBJ2-5,TRBV20-1,.,.,TGCAGTGCTAGGCCGGGCAGGGAGACCCAGTACTTC,CSARPGRETQYF
TRBJ2-1,TRBV4-3,.,.,TGCGCCAGCAGCCAAGAAATTAGAGCAACTGAGCAGTTCTTC,CASSQEIRATEQFF
TRBJ2-7,TRBV29-1,.,.,TGCAGCGTTGGCACTCGCGCGGGTAGAGAGCAGTACTTC,CSVGTRAGREQYF
TRBJ2-1,TRBV10-3,few,.,TGTGCCACCTCAAGCGGGTCCGGCAATGAGCAGTTCTTC,CATSSGSGNEQFF
TRBJ1-1,TRBV6-5,few,TRBD1,TGTGCCAGCAGACAAACAGGGGGGGTGAGGAACACTGAAGCTTTCTTT,CASRQTGGVRNTEAFF
TRBJ1-1,TRBV5-1,.,TRBD1,TGCGCCAGCAGCTTGGAGGGGACAGGGGCTGAAGCTTTCTTT,CASSLEGTGAEAFF
TRBJ1-2,TRBV29-1,.,.,TGCAGCGTTGAAGCCCAGGACCCGGACGGGGGTGAGGGTGGCTACACCTTC,CSVEAQDPDGGEGGYTF
TRBJ1-1,TRBV5-1,once,TRBD1,TGCGCCAGCAGCTACTACTCCCGGGACAGGGGGCCTGTCACTGAAGCTTTCTTT,CASSYYSRDRGPVTEAFF
TRBJ2-1,TRBV20-1,medium-sized,.,TGCAGTGCTAGAGGAGCGGGTATCTTCTACAATGAGCAGTTCTTC,CSARGAGIFYNEQFF
TRBJ1-5,TRBV12-3/TRBV12-4,few,.,TGTGCCAGCAGTTTAGTAACAGGCAATCAGCCCCAGCATTTT,CASSLVTGNQPQHF
TRBJ2-3,TRBV27,.,TRBD2,TGTGCCAGCAGCCCCAAGGCGGGAGTGGGAGATACGCAGTATTTT,CASSPKAGVGDTQYF